The rows below give T cell receptor beta chains drawn from one sample of a study of OX40 agonist ivuxolimab in advanced cancers. The repertoire was sequenced with immunoSEQ multiplex PCR; TCRdb's copy has only in-frame clones and lacks some. The repertoire holds 60,000 or so clones, with roughly 93% as singletons. The material sequenced was CD4+ or CD8+ T cells sorted from blood, taken in a trial of the OX40 agonist ivuxolimab. These receptors came from an adult with an advanced solid tumor such as melanoma, head and neck, liver or kidney cancer. Both conserved end residues are part of each CDR3. The D gene is left open where the match is weak. Where a row states a size, it is once, few, many or the class of an expanded clone; other rows omit it.

d_gene: -
abundance: -
j_gene: TRBJ2-7
v_gene: TRBV13
CDR3nt: TGTGCCAGCAGCTTAGGGAACTACGAGCAGTACTTC
CDR3aa: CASSLGNYEQYF

d_gene: TRBD1
abundance: once
j_gene: TRBJ2-7
v_gene: TRBV7-2
CDR3nt: TGTGCCAGCAGCTACAGGGGTCCGTACGAGCAGTACTTC
CDR3aa: CASSYRGPYEQYF

d_gene: TRBD2
abundance: -
j_gene: TRBJ2-2
v_gene: TRBV27
CDR3nt: TGTGCCAGCAGTTTAAGTTGGGGCGGGAGAAATGTCGGGGAGCTGTTTTTT
CDR3aa: CASSLSWGGRNVGELFF

d_gene: TRBD1
abundance: -
j_gene: TRBJ2-5
v_gene: TRBV4-3
CDR3nt: TGCGCCAGCAGCCGCGGGACAGGGGGCGGCGAGACCCAGTACTTC
CDR3aa: CASSRGTGGGETQYF

d_gene: -
abundance: -
j_gene: TRBJ1-3
v_gene: TRBV25-1
CDR3nt: TGTGCCAGCAGTGACGGGGGAAGCACCATATATTTT
CDR3aa: CASSDGGSTIYF

d_gene: TRBD2
abundance: -
j_gene: TRBJ2-1
v_gene: TRBV11-2
CDR3nt: TGTGCCAGCAGCTTATTGGTCTGGACTAGCAAGTTCTTC
CDR3aa: CASSLLVWTSKFF

d_gene: -
abundance: -
j_gene: TRBJ2-3
v_gene: TRBV7-8
CDR3nt: TGTGCCAGCAGCTTAGGGAGCACAGATACGCAGTATTTT
CDR3aa: CASSLGSTDTQYF

d_gene: TRBD2
abundance: -
j_gene: TRBJ2-1
v_gene: TRBV7-3
CDR3nt: TGTGCCAGCAGCTTAGGGACTAGTGACGATGAGCAGTTCTTC
CDR3aa: CASSLGTSDDEQFF

d_gene: TRBD2
abundance: -
j_gene: TRBJ2-5
v_gene: TRBV11-1
CDR3nt: TGTGCCAGCAGCCGCACTAGCGGTATCCAAGAGACCCAGTACTTC
CDR3aa: CASSRTSGIQETQYF

d_gene: TRBD1
abundance: -
j_gene: TRBJ1-2
v_gene: TRBV4-3
CDR3nt: TGCGCCAGCAGCGCCCGGGACAGGGGATATGGCTACACCTTC
CDR3aa: CASSARDRGYGYTF

d_gene: TRBD2
abundance: once
j_gene: TRBJ2-3
v_gene: TRBV7-8
CDR3nt: TGTGCCAGCAGCTTTTCCACCAGACTAGCGGAAGTTTTAGATACGCAGTATTTT
CDR3aa: CASSFSTRLAEVLDTQYF